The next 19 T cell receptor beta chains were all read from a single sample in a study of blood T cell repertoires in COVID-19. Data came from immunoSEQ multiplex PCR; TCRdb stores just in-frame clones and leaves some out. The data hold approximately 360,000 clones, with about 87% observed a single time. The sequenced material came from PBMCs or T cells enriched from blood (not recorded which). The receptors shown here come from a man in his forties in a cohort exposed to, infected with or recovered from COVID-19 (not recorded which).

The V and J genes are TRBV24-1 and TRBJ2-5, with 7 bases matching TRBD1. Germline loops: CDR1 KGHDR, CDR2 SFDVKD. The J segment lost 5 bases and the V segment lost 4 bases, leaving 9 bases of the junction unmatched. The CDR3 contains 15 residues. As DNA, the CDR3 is TGTGCCACCAGTGAGCCAGGGACAGTTGGGGAGACCCAGTACTTC. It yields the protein CATSEPGTVGETQYF.

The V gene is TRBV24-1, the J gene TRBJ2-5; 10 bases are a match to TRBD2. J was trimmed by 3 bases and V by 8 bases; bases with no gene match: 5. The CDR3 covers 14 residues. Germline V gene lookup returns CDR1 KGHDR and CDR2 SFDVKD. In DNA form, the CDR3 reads TGTGCCACCAAATCAAGCGGGAGGGAAGAGACCCAGTACTTC. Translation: CATKSSGREETQYF.

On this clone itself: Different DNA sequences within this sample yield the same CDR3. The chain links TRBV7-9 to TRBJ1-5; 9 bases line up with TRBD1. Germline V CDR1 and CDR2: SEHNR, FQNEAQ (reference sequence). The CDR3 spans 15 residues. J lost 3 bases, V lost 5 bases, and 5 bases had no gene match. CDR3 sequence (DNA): TGTGCCAGCAGCCTGGGACAGGGACCCAATCAGCCCCAGCATTTT. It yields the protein CASSLGQGPNQPQHF. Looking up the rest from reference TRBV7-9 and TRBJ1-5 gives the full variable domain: DTGVSQNPRHKITKRGQNVTFRCDPISEHNRLYWYRQTLGQGPEFLTYFQNEAQLEKSRLLSDRFSAERPKGSFSTLEIQRTEQGDSAMYLCASSLGQGPNQPQHFGDGTRLSIL.

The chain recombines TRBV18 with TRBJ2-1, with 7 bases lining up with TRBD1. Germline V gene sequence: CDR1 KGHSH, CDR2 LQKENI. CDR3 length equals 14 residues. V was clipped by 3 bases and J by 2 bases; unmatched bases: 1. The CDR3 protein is CASSPGTAYNEQFF. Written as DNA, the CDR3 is TGTGCCAGCTCACCCGGGACAGCCTACAATGAGCAGTTCTTC.

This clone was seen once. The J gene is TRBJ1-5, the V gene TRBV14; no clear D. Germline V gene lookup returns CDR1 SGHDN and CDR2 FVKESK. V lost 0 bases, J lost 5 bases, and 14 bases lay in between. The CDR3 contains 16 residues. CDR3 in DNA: TGTGCCAGCAGCCAAGAGGGGTTAGGGCGGGATCAGCCCCAGCATTTT. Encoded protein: CASSQEGLGRDQPQHF.

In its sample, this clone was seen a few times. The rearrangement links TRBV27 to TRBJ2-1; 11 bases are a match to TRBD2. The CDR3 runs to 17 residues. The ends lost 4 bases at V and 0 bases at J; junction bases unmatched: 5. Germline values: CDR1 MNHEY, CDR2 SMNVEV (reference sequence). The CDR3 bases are TGTGCCAGCAGTTCCGCTAGCGGGAGGATCTCCTACAATGAGCAGTTCTTC. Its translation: CASSSASGRISYNEQFF.

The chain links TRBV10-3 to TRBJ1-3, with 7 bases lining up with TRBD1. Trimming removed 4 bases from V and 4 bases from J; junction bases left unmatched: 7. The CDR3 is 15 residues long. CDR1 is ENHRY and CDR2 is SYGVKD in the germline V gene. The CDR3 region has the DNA TGTGCCATCAGTGGGTTGACAGGGCGCGGAAACACCATATATTTT. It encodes CAISGLTGRGNTIYF.

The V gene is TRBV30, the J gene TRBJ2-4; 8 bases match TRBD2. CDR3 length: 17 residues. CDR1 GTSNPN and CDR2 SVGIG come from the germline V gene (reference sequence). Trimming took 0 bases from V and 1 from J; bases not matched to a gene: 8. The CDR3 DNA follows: TGTGCCTGGAGTGTCGGGGGGGGAGTCCTGGCCAAAAACATTCAGTACTTC. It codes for CAWSVGGGVLAKNIQYF.

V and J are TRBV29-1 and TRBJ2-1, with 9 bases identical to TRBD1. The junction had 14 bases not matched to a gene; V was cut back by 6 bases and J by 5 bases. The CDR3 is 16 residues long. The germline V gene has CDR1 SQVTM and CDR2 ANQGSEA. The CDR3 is CSVRNPGQGQNNEQFF. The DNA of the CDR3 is TGCAGCGTCCGCAACCCGGGACAGGGTCAAAACAATGAGCAGTTCTTC.

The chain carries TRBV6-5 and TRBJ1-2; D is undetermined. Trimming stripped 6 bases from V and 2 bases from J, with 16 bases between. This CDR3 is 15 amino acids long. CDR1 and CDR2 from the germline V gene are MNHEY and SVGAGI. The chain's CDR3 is CASSLRLPGNYGYTF. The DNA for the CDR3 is TGTGCCAGCAGCCTGAGACTTCCTGGGAACTATGGCTACACCTTC.

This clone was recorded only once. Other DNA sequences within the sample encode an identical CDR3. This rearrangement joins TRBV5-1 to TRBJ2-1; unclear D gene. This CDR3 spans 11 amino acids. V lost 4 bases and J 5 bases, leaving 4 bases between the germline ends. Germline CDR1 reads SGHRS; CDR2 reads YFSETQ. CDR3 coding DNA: TGCGCCAGCAGCCAGAACAATGAGCAGTTCTTC. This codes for CASSQNNEQFF.

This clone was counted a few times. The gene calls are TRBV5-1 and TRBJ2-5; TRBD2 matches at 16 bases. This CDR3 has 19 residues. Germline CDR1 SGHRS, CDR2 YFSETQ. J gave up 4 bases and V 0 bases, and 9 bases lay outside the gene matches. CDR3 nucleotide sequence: TGCGCCAGCAGCTTGGCCGGGACTAGCGGGAGGGCCGGAGGAGAGACCCAGTACTTC. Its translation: CASSLAGTSGRAGGETQYF. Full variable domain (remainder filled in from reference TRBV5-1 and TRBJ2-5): KAGVTQTPRYLIKTRGQQVTLSCSPISGHRSVSWYQQTPGQGLQFLFEYFSETQRNKGNFPGRFSGRQFSNSRSEMNVSTLELGDSALYLCASSLAGTSGRAGGETQYFGPGTRLLVL.

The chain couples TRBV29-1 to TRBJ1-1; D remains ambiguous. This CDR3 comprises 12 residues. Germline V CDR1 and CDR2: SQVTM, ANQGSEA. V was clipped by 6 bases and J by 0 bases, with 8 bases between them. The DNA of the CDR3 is TGCAGCGTGAGTGTGGTGAACACTGAAGCTTTCTTT. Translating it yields CSVSVVNTEAFF.

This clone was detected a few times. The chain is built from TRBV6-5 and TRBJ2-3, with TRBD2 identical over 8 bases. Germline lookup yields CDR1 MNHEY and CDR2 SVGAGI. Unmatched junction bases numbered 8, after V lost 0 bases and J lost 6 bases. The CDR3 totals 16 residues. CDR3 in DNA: TGTGCCAGCAGTTACTCCCCAAGCGGGAGTAGGGATACGCAGTATTTT. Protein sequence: CASSYSPSGSRDTQYF.

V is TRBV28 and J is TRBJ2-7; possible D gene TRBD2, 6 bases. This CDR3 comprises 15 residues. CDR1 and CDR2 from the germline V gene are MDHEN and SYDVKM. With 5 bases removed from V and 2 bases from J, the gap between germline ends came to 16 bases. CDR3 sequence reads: CASSPGDRLTYEQYF. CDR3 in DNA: TGTGCCAGCAGTCCGGGGGACCGACTAACCTACGAGCAGTACTTC.

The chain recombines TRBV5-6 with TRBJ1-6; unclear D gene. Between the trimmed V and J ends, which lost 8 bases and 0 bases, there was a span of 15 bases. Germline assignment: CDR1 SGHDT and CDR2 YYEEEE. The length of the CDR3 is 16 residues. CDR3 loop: CASQRGGSSYNSPLHF. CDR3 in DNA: TGTGCCAGTCAAAGAGGCGGGAGCTCCTATAATTCACCCCTCCACTTT.

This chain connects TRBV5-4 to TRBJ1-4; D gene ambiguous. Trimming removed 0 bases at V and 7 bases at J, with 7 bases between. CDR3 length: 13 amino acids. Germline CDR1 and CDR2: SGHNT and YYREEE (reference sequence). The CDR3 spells CASSLAAGEKLFF. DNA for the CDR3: TGTGCCAGCAGCTTGGCCGCAGGTGAAAAACTGTTTTTT.

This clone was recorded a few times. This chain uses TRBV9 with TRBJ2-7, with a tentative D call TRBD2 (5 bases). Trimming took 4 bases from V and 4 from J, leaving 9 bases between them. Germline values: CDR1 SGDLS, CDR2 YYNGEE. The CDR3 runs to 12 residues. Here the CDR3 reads CASSRTGYEQYF. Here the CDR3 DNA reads TGTGCCAGCAGCCGGACTGGATACGAGCAGTACTTC.

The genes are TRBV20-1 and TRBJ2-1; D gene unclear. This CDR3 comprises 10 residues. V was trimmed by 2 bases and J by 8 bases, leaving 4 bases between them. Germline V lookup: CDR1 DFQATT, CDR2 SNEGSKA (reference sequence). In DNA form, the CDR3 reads TGCAGTGCTAGACGCGATGAGCAGTTCTTC. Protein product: CSARRDEQFF.